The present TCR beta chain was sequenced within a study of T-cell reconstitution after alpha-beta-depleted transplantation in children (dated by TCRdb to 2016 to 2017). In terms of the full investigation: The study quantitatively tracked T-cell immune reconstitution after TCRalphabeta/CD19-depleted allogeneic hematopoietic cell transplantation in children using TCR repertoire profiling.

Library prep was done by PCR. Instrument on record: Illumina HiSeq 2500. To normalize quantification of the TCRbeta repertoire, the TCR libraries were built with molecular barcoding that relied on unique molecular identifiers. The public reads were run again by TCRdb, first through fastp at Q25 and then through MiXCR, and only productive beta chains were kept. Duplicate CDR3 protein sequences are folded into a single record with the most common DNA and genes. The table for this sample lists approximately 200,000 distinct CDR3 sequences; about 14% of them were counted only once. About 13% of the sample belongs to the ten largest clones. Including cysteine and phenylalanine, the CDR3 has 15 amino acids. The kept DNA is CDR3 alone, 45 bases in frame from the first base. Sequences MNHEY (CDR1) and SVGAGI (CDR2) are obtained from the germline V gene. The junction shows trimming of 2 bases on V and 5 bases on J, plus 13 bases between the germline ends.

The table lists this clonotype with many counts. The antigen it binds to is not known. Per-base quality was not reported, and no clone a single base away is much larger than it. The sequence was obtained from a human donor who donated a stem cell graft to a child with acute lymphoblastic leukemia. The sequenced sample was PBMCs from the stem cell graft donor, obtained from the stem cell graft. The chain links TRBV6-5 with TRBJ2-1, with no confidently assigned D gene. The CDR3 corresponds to CASSYMAALNNEQFF. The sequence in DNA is TGTGCCAGCAGTTACATGGCGGCTCTTAACAATGAGCAGTTCTTC.